These 32 T cell receptor beta chains were sequenced from one sample in a study of blood T cell repertoires in COVID-19 (TCRdb year 2020). The library came from the immunoSEQ multiplex PCR assay. Held by TCRdb, this immuneACCESS table contains in-frame sequences only and omits some clones. Under half of the omission traces to an unresolved V gene where checked; the cause of the rest is unknown. In this sample the table shows roughly 570,000 clones, approximately 91% of which occur a single time. The ten biggest clones cover less than 9.5% of the sample. The material sequenced was peripheral blood. The receptors stem from a woman in her forties or fifties with COVID-19, enrolled during active disease.

On this clone itself: Other nucleotide sequences in the sample specify the same CDR3. The chain links TRBV19 to TRBJ1-1; D gene uncertain. Germline V CDR1 and CDR2: LNHDA, SQIVND (reference sequence). The CDR3 contains 13 residues. V gave up 2 bases and J gave up 0 bases, with 4 bases separating them. The CDR3 DNA reads as TGTGCCAGTAGTATATCGGTGAACACTGAAGCTTTCTTT. Its translation: CASSISVNTEAFF.

This rearrangement joins TRBV30 to TRBJ1-2, with 8 bases aligning to TRBD1. CDR1 and CDR2 (germline): GTSNPN, SVGIG (reference sequence). The V gene end was trimmed by 4 bases and the J gene end by 4 bases; junction bases not matched to a gene: 8. This CDR3 has 14 residues. CDR3 sequence reads: CAWTGGAQGYGYTF. The CDR3 DNA reads as TGTGCCTGGACAGGGGGCGCCCAGGGCTATGGCTACACCTTC.

The chain links TRBV5-5 to TRBJ2-4, with TRBD1 identical over 7 bases. The junction had 9 bases not matched to a gene; V was cut back by 4 bases and J by 5 bases. Germline CDR1 SGHKS, CDR2 YYEKEE (reference sequence). This CDR3 comprises 15 residues. Here the CDR3 reads CASSPVIGQENIQYF. CDR3 nucleotide sequence: TGTGCCAGCAGCCCCGTCATCGGACAGGAAAACATTCAGTACTTC.

This sequence joins TRBV7-3 and TRBJ2-5; TRBD1 agrees at 9 bases. The CDR3 extends over 16 amino acids. Germline lookup yields CDR1 SGHTA and CDR2 FQGTGA. After removal of 5 bases from V and 4 bases from J, the junction contained 11 bases not matched to a gene. CDR3 sequence: CASSLVGQGIVETQYF. For the CDR3, the DNA is TGTGCCAGCAGCCTCGTCGGACAGGGGATTGTAGAGACCCAGTACTTC.

The J gene is TRBJ2-3, the V gene TRBV5-5, with 9 bases matching TRBD2. The CDR3 runs to 16 residues. The V segment lost 0 bases and the J segment 6 bases; nucleotides outside the gene matches: 8. CDR1 SGHKS and CDR2 YYEKEE come from the germline V gene (reference sequence). The CDR3 here is CASSLEFAGGRDTQYF. The DNA of the CDR3 is TGTGCCAGCAGCTTGGAATTCGCGGGGGGGCGGGATACGCAGTATTTT.

The chain employs TRBV6-5 and TRBJ1-2; unclear D gene. V was pared by 0 bases and J by 4 bases, with 9 bases between. This CDR3 is built from 14 residues. Germline values: CDR1 MNHEY, CDR2 SVGAGI. The CDR3: CASSYSRATYGYTF. In DNA form, the CDR3 reads TGTGCCAGCAGTTACTCGAGGGCCACCTATGGCTACACCTTC.

The V and J genes are TRBV30 and TRBJ1-3; a possible D gene is TRBD1 (6 bases). Germline CDR1 and CDR2: GTSNPN and SVGIG (reference sequence). CDR3 length equals 17 residues. Trimming pared 4 bases from V and 0 bases from J, leaving 19 bases between. The CDR3 reads CAWTSGGHFYSGNTIYF. The CDR3 region has the DNA TGTGCCTGGACCTCGGGGGGACACTTTTACTCTGGAAACACCATATATTTT.

The CDR3 bases are TGTGCCAGCTGCTCAGGGGGAGTCTACGAGCAGTACTTC. Amino acid sequence: CASCSGGVYEQYF. This chain links TRBV21-1 with TRBJ2-7; the D call TRBD1 from the table was never checked on the DNA. TRBV21-1 counts as a pseudogene. There are 13 residues in the CDR3.

The chain links TRBV5-5 to TRBJ2-1, with 8 bases identical to TRBD1. Germline V gene data show CDR1 as SGHKS and CDR2 as YYEKEE (reference sequence). The ends lost 5 bases at V and 7 bases at J; junction bases unmatched: 8. The CDR3 contains 14 residues. CDR3 sequence reads: CASRPQGASNEQFF. In DNA form, the CDR3 reads TGTGCCAGCAGGCCGCAGGGGGCTTCGAATGAGCAGTTCTTC.

The chain couples TRBV15 to TRBJ2-3; 9 positions match TRBD2. CDR1 is LNHNV, CDR2 YYDKDF, per germline (reference sequence). The CDR3 is made up of 14 amino acids. J lost 5 bases, V lost 4 bases, and 4 bases had no gene match. This CDR3 is CATSKAGGQDTQYF. The CDR3 DNA reads TGTGCCACCAGCAAGGCGGGGGGGCAAGATACGCAGTATTTT.

This clone appeared a few times. The chain joins TRBV19 to TRBJ2-3; 10 bases map to TRBD1. J gave up 3 bases and V 5 bases, and 17 bases lay outside the gene matches. Germline loops: CDR1 LNHDA, CDR2 SQIVND (reference sequence). This CDR3 region has 19 residues. CDR3 DNA: TGTGCCAGTAGTGCCTCGACAGGGGGCGACGAGCGCCGAACAGATACGCAGTATTTT. Its protein product is CASSASTGGDERRTDTQYF. Complete variable domain (other parts from reference TRBV19 and TRBJ2-3): DGGITQSPKYLFRKEGQNVTLSCEQNLNHDAMYWYRQDPGQGLRLIYYSQIVNDFQKGDIAEGYSVSREKKESFPLTVTSAQKNPTAFYLCASSASTGGDERRTDTQYFGPGTRLTVL.

This clone was seen a single time. V and J are TRBV7-9 and TRBJ1-3; D not resolved. The CDR3 has 14 amino acids. Germline V gene sequence: CDR1 SEHNR, CDR2 FQNEAQ (reference sequence). V lost 5 bases and J 1 base, leaving 9 bases between the germline ends. CDR3 nucleotide sequence: TGTGCCAGCAGCCCGACACATTCTGGAAACACCATATATTTT. It is translated as CASSPTHSGNTIYF.

This clone has only one observation. V gene TRBV28 combines with J gene TRBJ1-2; possibly TRBD1 for D (6 bases). This CDR3 spans 13 amino acids. The germline V gene encodes CDR1 MDHEN and CDR2 SYDVKM. The ends were cut back, 3 bases at V and 8 bases at J, with 13 bases in the middle. CDR3 in DNA: TGTGCCAGCAGTTTGAGGGACACGGGGGGCTACACCTTC. It translates to CASSLRDTGGYTF.

This chain links TRBV6-1 with TRBJ2-3; 7 bases agree with TRBD2. The CDR3 is made up of 15 amino acids. Trimming removed 3 bases from V and 2 bases from J; junction bases left unmatched: 5. The V gene's germline CDR1 is MNHNS and CDR2 SASEGT. The CDR3 protein is CASSDTGGITDTQYF. CDR3 nucleotides: TGTGCCAGCAGTGACACGGGGGGAATCACAGATACGCAGTATTTT.

The chain combines TRBV5-1 with TRBJ2-3, with TRBD2 as a possible D gene (6 bases). Germline V CDR1 and CDR2: SGHRS, YFSETQ. The CDR3 length is 14 residues. V gave up 1 base and J gave up 5 bases, with 11 bases separating them. This CDR3 reads CASSLTGGEDTQYF. CDR3 nucleotide sequence: TGCGCCAGCAGCTTGACTGGAGGGGAAGATACGCAGTATTTT.

This clone was observed once. The genes are TRBV30 and TRBJ2-5; D may be TRBD2 (5 bases). This CDR3 is 16 amino acids long. Trimming cost V 2 bases and J 3 bases, with 19 bases left between them. Germline V gene data show CDR1 as GTSNPN and CDR2 as SVGIG (reference sequence). CDR3 sequence (DNA): TGTGCCTGGAGTCAGTCAGGCCCTGTCGGGGAAGAGACCCAGTACTTC. This sequence encodes CAWSQSGPVGEETQYF.

The gene calls are TRBV29-1 and TRBJ1-3, with a tentative D call TRBD1 (6 bases). The germline CDR1 and CDR2 sequences are SQVTM and ANQGSEA. This CDR3 is 13 amino acids long. Trimming took 4 bases from V and 8 from J, leaving 15 bases between them. The CDR3 region has the DNA TGCAGCGTTGGAGGGGGTTACGGGGACACCATATATTTT. It translates to CSVGGGYGDTIYF.

This sequence joins TRBV19 and TRBJ2-7, with 10 bases identical to TRBD1. This CDR3 has 15 residues. The germline gives CDR1 LNHDA, CDR2 SQIVND (reference sequence). Losses at the gene ends were 5 bases for V and 1 base for J; bases not matched to a gene: 5. The CDR3 coding sequence is TGTGCCAGTAGTTTTGGGACAGGGGCGTCCTACGAGCAGTACTTC. Its translation is CASSFGTGASYEQYF. Supplemented by reference TRBV19 and TRBJ2-7, the full variable domain reads DGGITQSPKYLFRKEGQNVTLSCEQNLNHDAMYWYRQDPGQGLRLIYYSQIVNDFQKGDIAEGYSVSREKKESFPLTVTSAQKNPTAFYLCASSFGTGASYEQYFGPGTRLTVT.

The rearrangement joins TRBV6-6 to TRBJ2-5, with 7 nucleotides matching TRBD1. The CDR3 sequence is 15 residues long. V gave up 5 bases and J gave up 4 bases; unmatched junction bases: 10. Per the germline V gene, CDR1 is MNHNY and CDR2 is SVGAGI (reference sequence). The CDR3 loop reads CASSPRDRGRETQYF. In DNA, the CDR3 is TGTGCCAGCAGTCCCCGGGACAGAGGGCGAGAGACCCAGTACTTC.

Only one count was recorded for this clone. CDR3 sequence (DNA): TGTGCCAGTAGTCACCCGGGACAGGGGGAACGAGACTATGGCTACACCTTC. Translated: CASSHPGQGERDYGYTF. V and J are TRBV19 and TRBJ1-2; 11 bases align to TRBD1. V shed 5 bases, J shed 3 bases, and the junction held 11 bases outside the gene matches. The CDR3 runs to 17 residues. CDR1 is LNHDA and CDR2 is SQIVND in the germline V gene (reference sequence). Drawing the rest from reference TRBV19 and TRBJ1-2, the complete variable domain is DGGITQSPKYLFRKEGQNVTLSCEQNLNHDAMYWYRQDPGQGLRLIYYSQIVNDFQKGDIAEGYSVSREKKESFPLTVTSAQKNPTAFYLCASSHPGQGERDYGYTFGSGTRLTVV.

V and J are TRBV11-3 and TRBJ2-2; 8 bases agree with TRBD2. The CDR3 has 16 residues. The V gene end was trimmed by 4 bases and the J gene end by 4 bases; junction bases not matched to a gene: 8. Germline-derived CDR1 and CDR2 are SGHNT and YENEEA. The CDR3 here is CASSSYSGETTGELFF. The CDR3 DNA follows: TGTGCCAGCAGCTCCTATAGCGGGGAGACCACCGGGGAGCTGTTTTTT.

The chain is built from TRBV10-3 and TRBJ1-3; the D gene is possibly TRBD1 (6 bases). Germline V lookup: CDR1 ENHRY, CDR2 SYGVKD. The CDR3 is made up of 16 amino acids. V was clipped by 0 bases and J by 5 bases, with 14 bases between them. As DNA, the CDR3 is TGTGCCATCAGTGAGTCGCCGGTGGGGGACAGAAACACCATATATTTT. It encodes CAISESPVGDRNTIYF.

The V and J genes are TRBV14 and TRBJ2-1; a possible D gene is TRBD1 (6 bases). There are 15 residues in the CDR3. Looked up from germline, CDR1 is SGHDN and CDR2 is FVKESK. Trimming stripped 0 bases from V and 7 bases from J, with 13 bases between. The CDR3 is CASSQDRRRGNEQFF. The CDR3 DNA sequence: TGTGCCAGCAGCCAAGATCGGCGCAGGGGAAATGAGCAGTTCTTC.

The chain couples TRBV7-6 to TRBJ2-5, with no clear D. Germline assignment: CDR1 SGHVS and CDR2 FNYEAQ. Trimming removed 3 bases at V and 2 bases at J, with 7 bases between. The CDR3 contains 13 residues. The CDR3 DNA follows: TGTGCCAGCAGCTTCCAACGGCAAGAGACCCAGTACTTC. Encoded protein: CASSFQRQETQYF.

J is TRBJ2-7 and V is TRBV6-5, with 10 bases aligning to TRBD2. The CDR3 consists of 16 residues. V shed 4 bases and J 0 bases; nucleotides not matched to a gene: 6. Germline CDR1 and CDR2: MNHEY and SVGAGI. CDR3 nucleotide sequence: TGTGCCAGCAGTTCAATAGCGGGGGGTGACTCCTACGAGCAGTACTTC. Amino acids: CASSSIAGGDSYEQYF.

The gene calls are TRBV12-3 or TRBV12-4 and TRBJ2-5, with 7 bases matching TRBD2. Germline trimming cut 4 bases from V and 2 bases from J; bases unmatched to any gene: 1. CDR3 size: 13 residues. The CDR3 coding sequence is TGTGCCAGCAGTTGGGGGGGTCAAGAGACCCAGTACTTC. Its protein product is CASSWGGQETQYF.

This clone was counted between two and nine times. The rearrangement uses TRBV20-1 and TRBJ1-5; the D gene is possibly TRBD1 (5 bases). Per germline, CDR1 DFQATT and CDR2 SNEGSKA (reference sequence). V was cut by 6 bases and J by 8 bases, with 8 bases left in between. The CDR3 has 10 amino acids. CDR3: CSAGGEPQHF. The DNA for the CDR3 is TGCAGTGCCGGGGGGGAGCCCCAGCATTTT.

This chain uses TRBV30 with TRBJ1-1; no clear D. Germline V gene lookup returns CDR1 GTSNPN and CDR2 SVGIG (reference sequence). The CDR3 runs to 11 residues. Trimming cost V 3 bases and J 6 bases, with 8 bases left between them. The DNA of the CDR3 is TGTGCCTGGAGACCAAGCGCTGAAGCTTTCTTT. Protein sequence: CAWRPSAEAFF.

The V and J genes are TRBV20-1 and TRBJ1-2; D not certain. The length of the CDR3 is 11 residues. V was clipped by 6 bases and J by 8 bases, with 13 bases between them. The germline V gene has CDR1 DFQATT and CDR2 SNEGSKA (reference sequence). The CDR3 loop reads CSAPHNGGYTF. The CDR3 DNA reads as TGCAGTGCCCCCCACAATGGCGGCTACACCTTC.

The rearrangement uses TRBV27 and TRBJ2-7; D perhaps matches TRBD2 (7 bases). Trimming shortened V by 0 bases and J by 7 bases, and 10 bases separated the two germline ends. The germline gives CDR1 MNHEY, CDR2 SMNVEV (reference sequence). The CDR3 covers 13 residues. The CDR3, as DNA: TGTGCCAGCAGTTTATCGGGGAGGGGGGAGCAGTACTTC. Its translation is CASSLSGRGEQYF.

This rearrangement joins TRBV30 to TRBJ1-5; D unclear. Germline loops: CDR1 GTSNPN, CDR2 SVGIG (reference sequence). The CDR3 covers 13 residues. The V end was cut by 0 bases, the J end by 5 bases, with 8 bases between. For the CDR3, the DNA is TGTGCCTGGAGTGTCGAGGGAGATCAGCCCCAGCATTTT. Translated, it gives CAWSVEGDQPQHF.

This sequence joins TRBV7-2 and TRBJ1-2; 9 bases agree with TRBD1. The CDR3 consists of 18 residues. V shed 5 bases, J shed 0 bases, and the junction held 13 bases outside the gene matches. Germline lookup yields CDR1 SGHTA and CDR2 FQGNSA. CDR3 protein: CASSPRATGTGTNYGYTF. For the CDR3, the DNA is TGTGCCAGCAGCCCGAGGGCGACCGGGACAGGGACTAACTATGGCTACACCTTC.